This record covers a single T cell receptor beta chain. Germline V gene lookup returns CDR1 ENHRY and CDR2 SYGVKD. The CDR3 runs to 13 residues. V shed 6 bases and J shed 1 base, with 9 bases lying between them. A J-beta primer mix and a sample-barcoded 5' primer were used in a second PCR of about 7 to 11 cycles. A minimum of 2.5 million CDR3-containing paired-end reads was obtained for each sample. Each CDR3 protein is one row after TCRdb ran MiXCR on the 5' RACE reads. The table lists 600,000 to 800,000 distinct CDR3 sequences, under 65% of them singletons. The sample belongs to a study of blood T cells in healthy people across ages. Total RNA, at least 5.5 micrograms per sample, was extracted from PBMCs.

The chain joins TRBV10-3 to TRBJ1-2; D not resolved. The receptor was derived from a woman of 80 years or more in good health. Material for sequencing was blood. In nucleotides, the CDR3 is TGTGCCATCAGCCAGACCAGTAACTATGGCTACACCTTC. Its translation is CAISQTSNYGYTF.